Shown below are 29 T cell receptor beta chains from a single sample sequenced in a study of blood T cells in healthy people across ages. Through a sample-barcoded 5' primer and a J-beta primer mix, a second PCR was run for roughly 6 to 12 cycles. TCRdb re-called the 5' RACE reads with MiXCR, one entry per CDR3 protein. The sample consists of about 930,000 distinct CDR3 sequences, about 28% of them appearing once. This sample also appeared in a second study, on T cells of mothers and their children.

The specimen was blood. The origin of the receptors is a woman in her 40s in good health.

The chain links TRBV29-1 to TRBJ2-5; D might be TRBD1 (6 bases). V lost 8 bases and J 4 bases, leaving 14 bases between the germline ends. The CDR3 has 12 residues. Germline CDR1 and CDR2: SQVTM and ANQGSEA. The CDR3, as DNA: TGCAGCTCTCGTGGGGACACAGAGACCCAGTACTTC. It yields the protein CSSRGDTETQYF.

CDR3 in DNA: TGTGCCAGCTCACCAGGAGGGGATGGTAGCAATCAGCCCCAGCATTTT. It translates to CASSPGGDGSNQPQHF. The chain carries TRBV18 and TRBJ1-5; tentatively, D is TRBD1 (5 bases). Germline-derived CDR1 and CDR2 are KGHSH and LQKENI. Trimming stripped 2 bases from V and 0 bases from J, with 11 bases between. The length of the CDR3 is 16 residues.

This clonotype has more than one count but fewer than ten. The chain carries TRBV11-2 and TRBJ2-5, with 10 bases that match TRBD1. Germline V gene sequence: CDR1 SGHAT, CDR2 FQNNGV. The CDR3 contains 16 residues. The V gene end was trimmed by 5 bases and the J gene end by 5 bases; junction bases not matched to a gene: 11. The CDR3 DNA is TGTGCCAGCAGCACCTACCGGGACAGGGGTGGGGAGACCCAGTACTTC. This sequence encodes CASSTYRDRGGETQYF. The whole variable domain, remainder taken from reference TRBV11-2 and TRBJ2-5, is EAGVAQSPRYKIIEKRQSVAFWCNPISGHATLYWYQQILGQGPKLLIQFQNNGVVDDSQLPKDRFSAERLKGVDSTLKIQPAKLEDSAVYLCASSTYRDRGGETQYFGPGTRLLVL.

This clonotype appeared many times. The chain carries TRBV12-5 and TRBJ2-5; D perhaps matches TRBD1 (5 bases). The CDR3 sequence is 14 residues long. Trimming pared 7 bases from V and 2 bases from J, leaving 14 bases between. The germline V gene encodes CDR1 LGHNT and CDR2 FRNRAP. This CDR3 is CASVQDSVQETQYF. The CDR3 region has the DNA TGTGCTAGTGTCCAAGACAGCGTACAAGAGACCCAGTACTTC.

This rearrangement joins TRBV3-1 to TRBJ2-1, with 10 bases identical to TRBD2. CDR3 length: 18 residues. Germline V gene data show CDR1 as LGHDT and CDR2 as YNNKEL (reference sequence). Trimming removed 1 base from V and 7 bases from J; junction bases left unmatched: 13. The CDR3 bases are TGTGCCAGCAGCCAAGCGCTAGCGGGAGCCTCCCGGAGGAATGAGCAGTTCTTC. Protein product: CASSQALAGASRRNEQFF.

This clonotype was observed at least ten times. The chain carries TRBV28 and TRBJ2-5; D is undetermined. CDR1 is MDHEN, CDR2 SYDVKM, per germline. V gave up 2 bases and J gave up 0 bases, with 4 bases separating them. This CDR3 contains 13 residues. CDR3 residues: CASSLRYQETQYF. The CDR3 DNA sequence: TGTGCCAGCAGTTTAAGATACCAAGAGACCCAGTACTTC. The whole variable domain, filled in from reference TRBV28 and TRBJ2-5, reads DVKVTQSSRYLVKRTGEKVFLECVQDMDHENMFWYRQDPGLGLRLIYFSYDVKMKEKGDIPEGYSVSREKKERFSLILESASTNQTSMYLCASSLRYQETQYFGPGTRLLVL.

This clonotype was found many times. The chain uses TRBV5-4 and TRBJ2-3; no firm D call. The V end lost 0 bases, the J end lost 2 bases, and 10 bases lay between the germline ends. The CDR3 runs to 15 residues. Germline V CDR1 and CDR2: SGHNT, YYREEE (reference sequence). DNA of the CDR3: TGTGCCAGCAGCTTGGAGGCCAGCGTCACAGATACGCAGTATTTT. Its translation is CASSLEASVTDTQYF.

A word on this clonotype: Germline and junction disagree at one end, which may indicate a read error. The chain couples TRBV7-9 to TRBJ2-5; D is unclear. CDR1 and CDR2 from the germline V gene are SEHNR and FQNEAQ (reference sequence). The CDR3 has 13 amino acids. In DNA form, the CDR3 reads TGTGTCAGCAGCTCCAATTCCCAAGAGACCCAGTACTTC. Translating gives CVSSSNSQETQYF. The complete variable domain, with remaining parts taken from reference TRBV7-9 and TRBJ2-5, reads DTGVSQNPRHKITKRGQNVTFRCDPISEHNRLYWYRQTLGQGPEFLTYFQNEAQLEKSRLLSDRFSAERPKGSFSTLEIQRTEQGDSAMYLCVSSSNSQETQYFGPGTRLLVL.

The chain combines TRBV7-2 with TRBJ1-1; the match to TRBD1 covers 9 bases. Germline CDR1 and CDR2: SGHTA and FQGNSA. Germline trimming cut 5 bases from V and 4 bases from J; bases unmatched to any gene: 8. The CDR3 has 15 amino acids. The CDR3 nucleotides read TGTGCCAGCAGCGCCAGACAGGGGGGTTTCACTGAAGCTTTCTTT. It yields the protein CASSARQGGFTEAFF.

This clonotype has a count of ten or more. The chain is built from TRBV15 and TRBJ2-7; D is tentatively TRBD1 or TRBD2 (6 bases each). Germline V gene lookup returns CDR1 LNHNV and CDR2 YYDKDF (reference sequence). The CDR3 runs to 15 residues. Trimming removed 2 bases from V and 2 bases from J, with 13 bases in between. The DNA for the CDR3 is TGTGCCACCAGCAGATCCGGGGGCTTGACCTACGAGCAGTACTTC. This gives the protein CATSRSGGLTYEQYF.

The gene calls are TRBV19 and TRBJ2-7, with TRBD2 matching 9 bases. This CDR3 is 14 amino acids long. Germline-derived CDR1 and CDR2 are LNHDA and SQIVND (reference sequence). J was trimmed by 2 bases and V by 6 bases; bases with no gene match: 5. CDR3 sequence reads: CASRYSGGTYEQYF. The CDR3 bases are TGTGCCAGTAGATACAGCGGGGGGACCTACGAGCAGTACTTC.

The chain is built from TRBV15 and TRBJ2-3; D perhaps matches TRBD2 (6 bases). V lost 1 base, J lost 1 base, and 12 bases lay in between. Per the germline V gene, CDR1 is LNHNV and CDR2 is YYDKDF (reference sequence). The CDR3 covers 16 residues. The CDR3 loop is CATSRGRGEGTDTQYF. CDR3 nucleotide sequence: TGTGCCACCAGCAGAGGGAGAGGGGAGGGCACAGATACGCAGTATTTT.

The J gene is TRBJ1-1, the V gene TRBV30; D remains unclear. CDR3 length equals 12 residues. Germline values: CDR1 GTSNPN, CDR2 SVGIG (reference sequence). V was cut by 2 bases and J by 0 bases, with 4 bases left in between. The CDR3 DNA sequence: TGTGCCTGGAGTCCGTTGAACACTGAAGCTTTCTTT. This codes for CAWSPLNTEAFF. Filled out from reference TRBV30 and TRBJ1-1, the complete variable domain reads SQTIHQWPATLVQPVGSPLSLECTVEGTSNPNLYWYRQAAGRGLQLLFYSVGIGQISSEVPQNLSASRPQDRQFILSSKKLLLSDSGFYLCAWSPLNTEAFFGQGTRLTVV.

This chain uses TRBV18 with TRBJ1-1; the match to TRBD1 covers 7 bases. After removal of 2 bases from V and 7 bases from J, the junction contained 13 bases not matched to a gene. This CDR3 spans 16 amino acids. Germline assignment: CDR1 KGHSH and CDR2 LQKENI. The CDR3: CASSPGAGGSAGEAFF. Written as DNA, the CDR3 is TGTGCCAGCTCACCAGGGGCAGGGGGTTCGGCCGGTGAAGCTTTCTTT.

The CDR3 DNA reads as TGCAGTGCTAGATTAATTACCGGAACGGAGACCCAGTACTTC. It translates to CSARLITGTETQYF. The rearrangement uses TRBV20-1 and TRBJ2-7; no firm D call. The J call is in doubt because the DNA end fits TRBJ2-5 better. Germline values: CDR1 DFQATT, CDR2 SNEGSKA (reference sequence). CDR3 length: 14 amino acids.

This chain joins TRBV12-3 or TRBV12-4 and TRBJ1-5, with a weak D call TRBD1 (5 bases). Trimming took 3 bases from V and 7 from J, leaving 13 bases between them. This CDR3 is built from 14 residues. This chain's CDR3 is CASSFTGRTQPQHF. The DNA for the CDR3 is TGTGCCAGCAGTTTTACGGGACGGACGCAGCCCCAGCATTTT.

This clonotype appeared a single time. Sequence at one end of the junction differs from germline and may be a read error. V and J are TRBV5-6 and TRBJ1-2, with D possibly being TRBD1 (6 bases). Germline CDR1 is SGHDT and CDR2 is YYEEEE. The CDR3 extends over 13 amino acids. The CDR3 nucleotides read TGTGCCGGCAGCTTACAGGGTTACTATGGCTACACCTTC. Encoded protein: CAGSLQGYYGYTF.

The chain recombines TRBV25-1 with TRBJ1-1, with a tentative D call TRBD1 (5 bases). The CDR3 spans 15 residues. Germline V gene sequence: CDR1 MGHDK, CDR2 SYGVNS. Trimming removed 3 bases at V and 0 bases at J, with 11 bases between. The DNA of the CDR3 is TGTGCCAGCAGTGAGTACGGGGCCATGAACACTGAAGCTTTCTTT. Encoded protein: CASSEYGAMNTEAFF.

Turning to this clonotype: A much larger clone differs from this one at a single base, so this may be a read error. V usage is TRBV12-3 or TRBV12-4 and J usage is TRBJ2-4, with unresolved D. The J call may be in error: the DNA end matches TRBJ2-7 better. CDR3 length: 13 amino acids. The CDR3 region is CASSHKSPYEQYF. In DNA form, the CDR3 reads TGTGCCAGCAGTCACAAGTCCCCCTACGAGCAGTACTTC.

In its sample, this clonotype was seen once. The CDR3, as DNA: TGCAGTGCTCCACAGGCACTAACTAGGAGCTCCTACAATGAGCAGTTCTTC. Its protein is CSAPQALTRSSYNEQFF. The chain couples TRBV20-1 to TRBJ2-1, with D perhaps being TRBD1 or TRBD2 (5 bases each). CDR1 DFQATT and CDR2 SNEGSKA come from the germline V gene (reference sequence). V lost 5 bases, J lost 0 bases, and 20 bases lay in between. The CDR3 sequence is 17 residues long.

The chain combines TRBV6-2 or TRBV6-3 with TRBJ2-3; tentatively, D is TRBD1 (6 bases). Trimming pared 5 bases from V and 3 bases from J, leaving 18 bases between. Germline lookup yields CDR1 MNHEY and CDR2 SVGEGT. CDR3 length: 16 residues. CDR3 sequence reads: CASSTLPGQETDTQYF. CDR3 bases: TGTGCCAGCAGTACCCTGCCGGGACAAGAAACAGATACGCAGTATTTT.

A word on this clonotype: A much larger clone is a single base away; this may be a read error. The genes are TRBV2 and TRBJ2-1; TRBD2 matches 8 bases. The CDR3 sequence is 13 residues long. Germline V CDR1 and CDR2: SNHLY, FYNNEI. The CDR3 sequence is CASSVAGNNEQVF. The CDR3 nucleotides are TGTGCCAGCAGTGTAGCGGGGAACAATGAGCAGGTCTTC.

This chain joins TRBV6-5 and TRBJ2-1, with D perhaps matching TRBD1 (7 bases). Matching the DNA end better, TRBJ2-7 makes the J call doubtful. Germline values: CDR1 MNHEY, CDR2 SVGAGI. There are 17 residues in the CDR3. The CDR3 loop reads CASSYEEGAFSYNEQYF. CDR3 nucleotides: TGTGCCAGCAGTTACGAGGAGGGGGCTTTCTCCTACAATGAGCAGTACTTC.

This clonotype was detected many times. V gene TRBV24-1 combines with J gene TRBJ1-2; 7 nucleotides agree with TRBD1. Germline-derived CDR1 and CDR2 are KGHDR and SFDVKD. With 4 bases clipped from V and 6 bases from J, the junction kept 7 bases outside the gene matches. The CDR3 totals 14 residues. The CDR3 DNA is TGTGCCACCAGTGACCTGACAGGGAGGGATGGCTACACCTTC. Translating it yields CATSDLTGRDGYTF.

This chain joins TRBV5-5 and TRBJ1-2; 7 bases fit TRBD1. CDR3 size: 12 residues. Germline assignment: CDR1 SGHKS and CDR2 YYEKEE (reference sequence). Trimming cost V 7 bases and J 8 bases; bases outside gene matches: 8. CDR3 region: CASQGGLVGYTF. The CDR3 bases are TGTGCCAGCCAGGGGGGCCTCGTAGGCTACACCTTC.

The V and J genes are TRBV9 and TRBJ1-1; D may be TRBD1 (6 bases). Germline loops: CDR1 SGDLS, CDR2 YYNGEE. Trimming cost V 0 bases and J 6 bases, with 21 bases left between them. The CDR3 spans 17 residues. The CDR3 reads CASSVAFGTGGASEAFF. For the CDR3, the DNA is TGTGCCAGCAGCGTAGCTTTCGGGACGGGGGGCGCATCTGAAGCTTTCTTT.

V usage is TRBV5-6 and J usage is TRBJ2-1; perhaps D is TRBD1 or TRBD2 (5 bases each). The J call could be wrong; TRBJ2-7 is a better fit for the DNA end. This CDR3 region has 14 residues. In germline, CDR1 is SGHDT, CDR2 YYEEEE. This CDR3 is CASSQGTNYNEQYF. In DNA, the CDR3 is TGTGCCAGCAGCCAAGGGACCAACTACAATGAGCAGTACTTC.

The chain combines TRBV7-6 with TRBJ2-7; 7 bases match TRBD2. Unmatched junction bases numbered 14, after V lost 0 bases and J lost 3 bases. The CDR3 is 18 amino acids. Germline CDR1 and CDR2: SGHVS and FNYEAQ. CDR3 loop: CASSLAAGTGTTLYEQYF. Written as DNA, the CDR3 is TGTGCCAGCAGCTTAGCGGCGGGAACCGGGACTACCCTCTACGAGCAGTACTTC.

This clonotype came up many times. The chain links TRBV7-9 to TRBJ1-2, with TRBD1 as a possible D gene (5 bases). Germline V gene lookup returns CDR1 SEHNR and CDR2 FQNEAQ (reference sequence). This CDR3 has 16 residues. V was pared by 1 base and J by 4 bases, with 16 bases between. CDR3 amino acids: CASSLDVLQGTYGYTF. In DNA, the CDR3 is TGTGCCAGCAGCTTAGATGTACTTCAGGGAACCTATGGCTACACCTTC.